The sequence of this T cell receptor beta chain was determined in a study of cytomegalovirus exposure and HLA in healthy donors. Study details: The Caucasian-associated ancestry cluster contained 81% of the approximately 430 genotyped donors.

Vbeta (60) and Jbeta (13) primers were used in the PCR. Here immunoSEQ multiplex PCR was the method, and the copy in TCRdb shows in-frame clones only, minus some. The table has approximately 220,000 clones, around 76% seen once. CDR3 length: 15 residues. Germline CDR1 reads SGHNT; CDR2 reads YYREEE (reference sequence). After removal of 4 bases from V and 0 bases from J, the junction contained 7 bases not matched to a gene. This rearrangement joins TRBV5-4 to TRBJ2-7; 7 bases map to TRBD2. This receptor was obtained from a man younger than 30 in good health and CMV-seronegative. The source material was PBMCs. CDR3 sequence: CASSTPRGSSYEQYF. In nucleotides, the CDR3 is TGTGCCAGCAGCACCCCCCGCGGGAGCTCCTACGAGCAGTACTTC.